This paragraph reports one T cell receptor (beta chain). The assay was immunoSEQ multiplex PCR, and TCRdb's table has in-frame clones only and misses some. The table shows roughly 140,000 clones, with roughly 80% occurring only once. This sample was taken from a study of blood T cell repertoires in COVID-19. In germline, CDR1 is MNHNS, CDR2 SASEGT. The CDR3 extends over 15 amino acids. Trimming cost V 0 bases and J 4 bases, with 7 bases left between them. This receptor was taken from a woman between 35 and 50 years old who had recovered from COVID-19. The specimen was PBMCs or T cells enriched from blood (not recorded which). The chain has TRBV6-1 and TRBJ1-6; D may be TRBD1 (5 bases). The CDR3 DNA follows: TGTGCCAGCAGTGAAGCGGGGCAGTATAATTCACCCCTCCACTTT. Its translation is CASSEAGQYNSPLHF.